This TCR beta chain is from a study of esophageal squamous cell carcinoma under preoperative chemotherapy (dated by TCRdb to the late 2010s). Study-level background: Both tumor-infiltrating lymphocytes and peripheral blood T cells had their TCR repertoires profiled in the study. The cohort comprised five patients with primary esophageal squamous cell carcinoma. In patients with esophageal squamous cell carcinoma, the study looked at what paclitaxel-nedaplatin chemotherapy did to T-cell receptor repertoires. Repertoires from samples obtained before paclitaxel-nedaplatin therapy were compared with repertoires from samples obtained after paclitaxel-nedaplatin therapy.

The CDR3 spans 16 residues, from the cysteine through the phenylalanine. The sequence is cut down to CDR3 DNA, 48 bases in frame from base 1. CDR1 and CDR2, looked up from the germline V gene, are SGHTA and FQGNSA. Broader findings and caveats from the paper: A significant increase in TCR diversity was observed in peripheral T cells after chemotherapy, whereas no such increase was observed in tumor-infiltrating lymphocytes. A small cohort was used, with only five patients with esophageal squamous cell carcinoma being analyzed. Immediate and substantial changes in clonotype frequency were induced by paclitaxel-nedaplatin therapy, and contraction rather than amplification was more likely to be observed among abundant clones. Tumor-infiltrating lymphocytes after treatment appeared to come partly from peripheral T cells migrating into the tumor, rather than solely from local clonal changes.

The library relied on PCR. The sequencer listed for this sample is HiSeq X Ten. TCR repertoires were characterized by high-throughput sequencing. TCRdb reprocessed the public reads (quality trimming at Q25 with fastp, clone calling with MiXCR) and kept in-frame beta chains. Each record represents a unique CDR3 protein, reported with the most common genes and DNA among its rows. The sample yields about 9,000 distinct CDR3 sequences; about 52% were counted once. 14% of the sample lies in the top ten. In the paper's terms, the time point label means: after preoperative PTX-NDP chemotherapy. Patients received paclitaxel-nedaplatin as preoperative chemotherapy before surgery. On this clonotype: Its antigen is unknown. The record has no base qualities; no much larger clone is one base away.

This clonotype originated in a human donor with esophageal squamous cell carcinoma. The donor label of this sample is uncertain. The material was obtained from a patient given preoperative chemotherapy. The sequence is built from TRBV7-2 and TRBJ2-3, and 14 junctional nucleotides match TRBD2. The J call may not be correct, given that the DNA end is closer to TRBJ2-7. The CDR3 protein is CASSSGTSGRLNEQYF. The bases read TGTGCCAGCAGCTCTGGGACTAGCGGGAGACTCAATGAGCAGTACTTC.